The sequence of this T cell receptor (beta chain) was determined in a study of cytomegalovirus exposure and HLA in healthy donors. The overall study: Among around 170 million T cells, an earlier analysis found about 110 million unique TCR beta sequences. Whole-study findings and limits: With high specificity and sensitivity, the classifier reportedly diagnosed cytomegalovirus status. Information on immune exposure was restricted to one variable (CMV serostatus).

About this clone itself: The antigen is unknown.

In the PCR, 60 Vbeta and 13 Jbeta primers were used. Libraries were prepared by immunoSEQ multiplex PCR; TCRdb keeps only in-frame clonotypes and omits some of them. The sample consists of about 130,000 clones, 60% to 85% of them appearing once. V was pared by 4 bases and J by 8 bases, with 7 bases of the junction left unmatched. Germline V gene sequence: CDR1 SEHNR, CDR2 FQNEAQ (reference sequence). This CDR3 is built from 14 residues. J is TRBJ2-1 and V is TRBV7-9, with TRBD2 identical over 8 bases. The sample consisted of PBMCs. This TCR was sampled from a middle-aged woman in good health and CMV-seronegative. CDR3 nucleotide sequence: TGTGCCAGCAGCTCCCTGGGACTAGGATATGAGCAGTTCTTC. It is translated as CASSSLGLGYEQFF.